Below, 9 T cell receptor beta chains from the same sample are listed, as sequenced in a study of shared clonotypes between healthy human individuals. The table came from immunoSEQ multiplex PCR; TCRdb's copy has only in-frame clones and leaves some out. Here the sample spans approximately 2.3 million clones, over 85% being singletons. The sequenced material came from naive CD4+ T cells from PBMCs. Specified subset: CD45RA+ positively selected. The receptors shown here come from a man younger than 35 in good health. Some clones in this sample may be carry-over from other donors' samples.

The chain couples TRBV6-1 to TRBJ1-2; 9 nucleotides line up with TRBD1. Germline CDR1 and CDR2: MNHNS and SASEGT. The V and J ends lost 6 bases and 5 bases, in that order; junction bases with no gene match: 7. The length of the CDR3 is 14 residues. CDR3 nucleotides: TGTGCCAGCAGCCCTACAGGGGGCGAGTATGGCTACACCTTC. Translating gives CASSPTGGEYGYTF.

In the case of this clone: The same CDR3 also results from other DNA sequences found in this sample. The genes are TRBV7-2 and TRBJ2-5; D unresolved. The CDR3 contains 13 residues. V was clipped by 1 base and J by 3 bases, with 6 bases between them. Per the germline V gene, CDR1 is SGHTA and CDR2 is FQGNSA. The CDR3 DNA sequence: TGTGCCAGCAGCTTAGGGCCGGAAGAGACCCAGTACTTC. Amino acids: CASSLGPEETQYF.

The CDR3 DNA reads TGTGCCAGCAGTGTCTCCACCTATGGCTACACCTTC. Protein sequence: CASSVSTYGYTF. The V and J genes are TRBV2 and TRBJ1-2; D not certain. Per the germline V gene, CDR1 is SNHLY and CDR2 is FYNNEI. Trimming took off 4 bases at V and 4 bases at J, with 7 bases between the two ends. This CDR3 comprises 12 residues.

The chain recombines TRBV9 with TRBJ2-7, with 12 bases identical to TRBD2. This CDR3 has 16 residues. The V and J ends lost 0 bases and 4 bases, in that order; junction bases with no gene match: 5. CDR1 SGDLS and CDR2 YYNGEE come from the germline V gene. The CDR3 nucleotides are TGTGCCAGCAGCGTAGGACCCGGGACTAGCGGGTACGAGCAGTACTTC. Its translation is CASSVGPGTSGYEQYF.

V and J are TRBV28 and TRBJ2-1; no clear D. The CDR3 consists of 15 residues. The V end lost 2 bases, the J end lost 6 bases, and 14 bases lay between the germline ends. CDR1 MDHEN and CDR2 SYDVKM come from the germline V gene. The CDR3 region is CASSLLWLVGNEQFF. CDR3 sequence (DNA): TGTGCCAGCAGTTTACTCTGGCTTGTGGGCAATGAGCAGTTCTTC.

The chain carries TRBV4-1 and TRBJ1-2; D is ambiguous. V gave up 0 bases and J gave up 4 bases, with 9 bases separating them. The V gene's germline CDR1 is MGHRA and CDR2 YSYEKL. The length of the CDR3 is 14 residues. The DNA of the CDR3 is TGCGCCAGCAGCCAAGATTCAGCCCTCTATGGCTACACCTTC. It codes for CASSQDSALYGYTF.

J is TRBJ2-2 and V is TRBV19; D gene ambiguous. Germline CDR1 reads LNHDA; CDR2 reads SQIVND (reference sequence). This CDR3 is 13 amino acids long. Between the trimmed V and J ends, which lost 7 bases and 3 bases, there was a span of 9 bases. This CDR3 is CASTRSDTGELFF. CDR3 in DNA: TGTGCCAGTACCCGGTCCGACACCGGGGAGCTGTTTTTT.

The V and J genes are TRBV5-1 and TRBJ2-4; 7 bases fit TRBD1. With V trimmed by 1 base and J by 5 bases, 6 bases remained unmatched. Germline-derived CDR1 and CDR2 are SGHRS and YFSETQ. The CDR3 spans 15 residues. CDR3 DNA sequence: TGCGCCAGCAGCTTGCTAGGGGGCGCGCAAAACATTCAGTACTTC. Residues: CASSLLGGAQNIQYF.

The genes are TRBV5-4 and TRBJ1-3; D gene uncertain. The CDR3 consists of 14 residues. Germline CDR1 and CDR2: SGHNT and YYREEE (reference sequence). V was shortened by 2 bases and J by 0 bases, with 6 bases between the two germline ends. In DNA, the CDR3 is TGTGCCAGCAGCTTTTGGTCCTCTGGAAACACCATATATTTT. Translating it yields CASSFWSSGNTIYF.